The 31 T cell receptor beta chains below come from one sample, sequenced in a study of cytotoxic CD8 clonotypes in ibrutinib-treated CLL. Only in-frame clones appear in the TCRdb table, and some are missing; sequencing was by immunoSEQ multiplex PCR. This sample yields 150,000 to 200,000 clones, of which 70% to 90% are seen a single time; approximately 3% belongs to the top ten. This specimen was PBMCs, taken at disease progression, from a patient treated with ibrutinib. Receptors were obtained from a human donor with chronic lymphocytic leukemia.

The chain links TRBV27 to TRBJ2-7; D is unclear. With 1 base removed from V and 5 bases from J, the gap between germline ends came to 12 bases. Germline CDR1 and CDR2: MNHEY and SMNVEV (reference sequence). The CDR3 runs 14 residues. The DNA of the CDR3 is TGTGCCAGCAGTTTATACTCTTCCACTCACGAGCAGTACTTC. Translation: CASSLYSSTHEQYF.

This chain links TRBV28 with TRBJ2-7, with D hard to call. V lost 4 bases and J lost 1, with 14 bases in between. Germline assignment: CDR1 MDHEN and CDR2 SYDVKM. This CDR3 has 15 residues. The CDR3 region has the DNA TGTGCCAGCAGTTCGCCTGGGTGGGGATCCTACGAGCAGTACTTC. Translating it yields CASSSPGWGSYEQYF.

J is TRBJ1-4 and V is TRBV9; perhaps TRBD1 as D (6 bases). Between the trimmed V and J ends, which lost 3 bases and 5 bases, there was a span of 17 bases. Per germline, CDR1 SGDLS and CDR2 YYNGEE. There are 16 residues in the CDR3. CDR3 sequence (DNA): TGTGCCAGCAGCGGGACAGCAAATCCTCTAAATGAAAAACTGTTTTTT. Encoded protein: CASSGTANPLNEKLFF.

The chain has TRBV4-3 and TRBJ1-2, with 8 positions matching TRBD1. The CDR3 runs to 15 residues. Germline V gives CDR1 LGHNA, CDR2 YSLEER. V lost 4 bases to trimming and J lost 11 bases; unmatched junction nucleotides: 15. As DNA, the CDR3 is TGCGCCAGCAGCCCAGCAGAAGGACAGGGTGCTCCGTACACCTTC. Protein: CASSPAEGQGAPYTF.

The J gene is TRBJ1-4, the V gene TRBV7-2; TRBD1 is a possible D gene (5 bases). The CDR3 consists of 16 residues. Germline values: CDR1 SGHTA, CDR2 FQGNSA. The V end lost 2 bases, the J end lost 1 base, and 11 bases lay between the germline ends. The CDR3 here is CASSLTGTQTNEKLFF. CDR3 nucleotides: TGTGCCAGCAGCTTAACCGGGACTCAAACTAATGAAAAACTGTTTTTT.

V usage is TRBV18 and J usage is TRBJ2-5; 10 positions agree with TRBD2. Germline V gene lookup returns CDR1 KGHSH and CDR2 LQKENI. Trimming removed 3 bases from V and 5 bases from J; junction bases left unmatched: 9. The CDR3 consists of 16 residues. The CDR3 DNA sequence: TGTGCCAGCTCACCCGCTAGCGGGAGTGGTGGTGAGACCCAGTACTTC. It translates to CASSPASGSGGETQYF. Full variable domain (outside the CDR3, taken from reference TRBV18 and TRBJ2-5): NAGVMQNPRHLVRRRGQEARLRCSPMKGHSHVYWYRQLPEEGLKFMVYLQKENIIDESGMPKERFSAEFPKEGPSILRIQQVVRGDSAAYFCASSPASGSGGETQYFGPGTRLLVL.

The DNA of the CDR3 is TGCGCCAGCAGTGATGAGGGGGCCGTGGCAGATACGCAGTATTTT. Its protein product is CASSDEGAVADTQYF. The chain has TRBV10-1 and TRBJ2-3, with 7 bases aligning to TRBD1. The germline V gene encodes CDR1 WNHNN and CDR2 SYGVQD (reference sequence). The junction had 7 bases not matched to a gene; V was cut back by 3 bases and J by 4 bases. The CDR3 has 15 amino acids.

This chain uses TRBV5-1 with TRBJ2-1; D unclear. The germline gives CDR1 SGHRS, CDR2 YFSETQ. Trimming took 4 bases from V and 5 from J, leaving 16 bases between them. The CDR3 contains 15 residues. CDR3 sequence (DNA): TGCGCCAGCAGCACCCGGACGGATTTCGACAATGAGCAGTTCTTC. Amino acid sequence: CASSTRTDFDNEQFF.

The V and J genes are TRBV9 and TRBJ2-2; the match to TRBD2 covers 13 bases. V lost 2 bases and J lost 5; bases outside the gene matches: 9. The germline V gene encodes CDR1 SGDLS and CDR2 YYNGEE. The CDR3 has 18 residues. The CDR3 region is CASSVGLAGLPGTGELFF. In DNA form, the CDR3 reads TGTGCCAGCAGCGTGGGACTAGCGGGACTCCCGGGTACCGGGGAGCTGTTTTTT.

As concerns this clone: Other DNA sequences in the sample encode the same CDR3. The chain carries TRBV29-1 and TRBJ1-1; D not certain. V lost 3 bases, J lost 0 bases, and 8 bases lay in between. Per the germline V gene, CDR1 is SQVTM and CDR2 is ANQGSEA. CDR3 size: 13 residues. The CDR3 region has the DNA TGCAGCGTTGAGCGCGGGGTGAACACTGAAGCTTTCTTT. Its protein is CSVERGVNTEAFF.

The chain carries TRBV30 and TRBJ2-1, with 7 bases identical to TRBD1. The CDR3 sequence is 14 residues long. Germline trimming cut 2 bases from V and 7 bases from J; bases unmatched to any gene: 8. Germline CDR1 and CDR2: GTSNPN and SVGIG (reference sequence). CDR3 in amino acids: CAWSSGQRMNEQFF. In DNA form, the CDR3 reads TGTGCCTGGAGTTCGGGACAGAGAATGAATGAGCAGTTCTTC.

This clone was seen a handful of times. The chain uses TRBV6-6 and TRBJ1-2; D is uncertain. Germline V lookup: CDR1 MNHNY, CDR2 SVGAGI (reference sequence). The germline V and J ends were trimmed by 5 bases and 4 bases, with 11 bases remaining between them. This CDR3 contains 13 residues. CDR3 sequence: CASSLTGPYGYTF. In DNA form, the CDR3 reads TGTGCCAGCAGTCTAACCGGTCCCTATGGCTACACCTTC.

This chain uses TRBV11-2 with TRBJ1-4, with D perhaps matching TRBD1 (5 bases). V was shortened by 0 bases and J by 10 bases, with 12 bases between the two germline ends. The germline V gene encodes CDR1 SGHAT and CDR2 FQNNGV. This CDR3 region has 14 residues. CDR3 nucleotide sequence: TGTGCCAGCAGCTTAGAGCGGGGGATCGGAAAACTGTTTTTT. It translates to CASSLERGIGKLFF.

The chain employs TRBV11-2 and TRBJ1-2; no clear D gene. Germline lookup yields CDR1 SGHAT and CDR2 FQNNGV. Trimming pared 4 bases from V and 2 bases from J, leaving 11 bases between. The CDR3 is made up of 14 amino acids. CDR3 coding DNA: TGTGCCAGCAGCTCCTCCCGAACAAACTATGGCTACACCTTC. This gives the protein CASSSSRTNYGYTF.

This chain joins TRBV4-3 and TRBJ2-1; 7 nucleotides match TRBD1. J lost 4 bases, V lost 0 bases, and 6 bases had no gene match. Germline assignment: CDR1 LGHNA and CDR2 YSLEER. The CDR3 runs to 16 residues. The CDR3 DNA is TGCGCCAGCAGCCAAGACCCGGGACAGACTTACAATGAGCAGTTCTTC. As protein: CASSQDPGQTYNEQFF.

The CDR3 region is CASSPDTSGSNNEQFF. The CDR3 nucleotides are TGTGCCAGCAGTCCCGATACTAGCGGGAGCAACAATGAGCAGTTCTTC. The chain carries TRBV27 and TRBJ2-1; 11 bases fit TRBD2. There are 16 residues in the CDR3. V shed 5 bases and J 5 bases; nucleotides not matched to a gene: 8. Germline V CDR1 and CDR2: MNHEY, SMNVEV (reference sequence).

The rearrangement uses TRBV7-2 and TRBJ1-3; D remains ambiguous. Germline CDR1 and CDR2: SGHTA and FQGNSA. With 1 base removed from V and 0 bases from J, the gap between germline ends came to 16 bases. The CDR3 contains 18 residues. The CDR3 reads CASSLGGGRRISGNTIYF. The CDR3 region has the DNA TGTGCCAGCAGCTTAGGTGGAGGGCGCCGAATCTCTGGAAACACCATATATTTT. The variable domain in full, completed from reference TRBV7-2 and TRBJ1-3, reads GAGVSQSPSNKVTEKGKDVELRCDPISGHTALYWYRQSLGQGLEFLIYFQGNSAPDKSGLPSDRFSAERTGGSVSTLTIQRTQQEDSAVYLCASSLGGGRRISGNTIYFGEGSWLTVV.

The V gene is TRBV27, the J gene TRBJ1-1, with unresolved D. CDR1 and CDR2 from the germline V gene are MNHEY and SMNVEV (reference sequence). With 5 bases removed from V and 4 bases from J, the gap between germline ends came to 14 bases. The CDR3 is made up of 14 amino acids. For the CDR3, the DNA is TGTGCCAGCAGTCCTTATACACCCGGCACTGAAGCTTTCTTT. It yields the protein CASSPYTPGTEAFF.

The chain recombines TRBV7-2 with TRBJ2-5, with D unclear. This CDR3 is built from 13 residues. V lost 5 bases and J 0 bases, leaving 7 bases between the germline ends. Germline CDR1 and CDR2: SGHTA and FQGNSA. The CDR3 loop is CASSRPYQETQYF. In DNA, the CDR3 is TGTGCCAGCAGCCGACCGTACCAAGAGACCCAGTACTTC.

This sequence joins TRBV5-1 and TRBJ2-2, with 8 bases matching TRBD2. The germline V gene encodes CDR1 SGHRS and CDR2 YFSETQ. There are 16 residues in the CDR3. Trimming cost V 0 bases and J 4 bases; bases outside gene matches: 5. The DNA for the CDR3 is TGCGCCAGCAGCTTGGCCGGGAGGGCGGGCACCGGGGAGCTGTTTTTT. Protein product: CASSLAGRAGTGELFF.

This chain links TRBV7-3 with TRBJ2-5; perhaps D is TRBD1 or TRBD2 (6 bases each). Between the trimmed V and J ends, which lost 3 bases and 5 bases, there was a span of 16 bases. The CDR3 spans 15 residues. CDR1 SGHTA and CDR2 FQGTGA come from the germline V gene. The CDR3 is CASSFTPGGQETQYF. CDR3 coding DNA: TGTGCCAGCAGCTTCACGCCCGGGGGCCAGGAGACCCAGTACTTC.

The chain joins TRBV28 to TRBJ1-3; D not certain. The CDR3 loop spans 15 amino acids. CDR1 and CDR2 from the germline V gene are MDHEN and SYDVKM. V was pared by 2 bases and J by 0 bases, with 8 bases between. The CDR3 DNA reads TGTGCCAGCAGTTTAGGGATGATCTCTGGAAACACCATATATTTT. It encodes CASSLGMISGNTIYF.

This chain connects TRBV11-3 to TRBJ1-5, with D perhaps TRBD1 (6 bases). V was pared by 5 bases and J by 1 base, with 15 bases between. The CDR3 covers 16 residues. The germline V gene encodes CDR1 SGHNT and CDR2 YENEEA. Here the CDR3 DNA reads TGTGCCAGCAGCGGTGGGACACAGGGAAGCAATCAGCCCCAGCATTTT. It is translated as CASSGGTQGSNQPQHF.

This clone was seen a few times. The V call is TRBV30, the J call TRBJ1-1; maybe TRBD1 (5 bases). The CDR3 contains 14 residues. V gave up 2 bases and J gave up 10 bases, with 20 bases separating them. Germline CDR1 is GTSNPN and CDR2 is SVGIG (reference sequence). Here the CDR3 DNA reads TGTGCCTGGAGTCCGTCAGGGTGGTTGAAAGCAGCTTTCTTT. It is translated as CAWSPSGWLKAAFF.

The V gene is TRBV9, the J gene TRBJ2-3; the match to TRBD2 covers 8 bases. V lost 0 bases and J lost 7; bases outside the gene matches: 16. Germline loops: CDR1 SGDLS, CDR2 YYNGEE. The CDR3 is 18 residues long. The chain's CDR3 is CASSVDPSPGGPSNTQYF. In DNA, the CDR3 is TGTGCCAGCAGCGTAGACCCCTCTCCGGGAGGGCCTTCAAATACGCAGTATTTT.

The gene calls are TRBV9 and TRBJ2-2, with a tentative D call TRBD2 (5 bases). Germline V gene data show CDR1 as SGDLS and CDR2 as YYNGEE. V was cut by 2 bases and J by 7 bases, with 9 bases left in between. This CDR3 has 13 amino acids. For the CDR3, the DNA is TGTGCCAGCAGCGTGGACTGGGTCGGGGAGCTGTTTTTT. Protein sequence: CASSVDWVGELFF.

A few counts support this clone. CDR3 sequence reads: CASSLGGVSSGANVLTF. CDR3 in DNA: TGTGCCAGCAGTTTAGGAGGGGTCTCTTCTGGGGCCAACGTCCTGACTTTC. The rearrangement links TRBV28 to TRBJ2-6, with D maybe TRBD2 (6 bases). This CDR3 is 17 amino acids long. Trimming left V 2 bases short and J 1 base short, with 12 bases between. Germline loops: CDR1 MDHEN, CDR2 SYDVKM.

The chain recombines TRBV6-4 with TRBJ2-5; D is uncertain. The V gene's germline CDR1 is MRHNA and CDR2 SNTAGT. The ends were cut back, 0 bases at V and 2 bases at J, with 10 bases in the middle. The CDR3 spans 15 residues. CDR3 in DNA: TGTGCCAGCAGTGACTCGTCCTCGAGACAAGAGACCCAGTACTTC. This encodes CASSDSSSRQETQYF.

The CDR3 spells CASSLDRAPYEQYF. The CDR3 DNA reads TGTGCCAGCAGCCTCGACAGGGCCCCCTACGAGCAGTACTTC. V usage is TRBV7-9 and J usage is TRBJ2-7; 7 nucleotides agree with TRBD1. Germline trimming cut 5 bases from V and 2 bases from J; bases unmatched to any gene: 6. CDR1 is SEHNR, CDR2 FQNEAQ, per germline (reference sequence). CDR3 length equals 14 residues.

The genes are TRBV4-2 and TRBJ1-4; tentatively, D is TRBD1 (6 bases). Between the trimmed V and J ends, which lost 1 base and 0 bases, there was a span of 9 bases. The CDR3 extends over 16 amino acids. The germline V gene has CDR1 LGHNA and CDR2 YNFKEQ. The CDR3 loop is CASSQAKGATNEKLFF. The CDR3 DNA sequence: TGTGCCAGCAGCCAAGCAAAGGGGGCAACTAATGAAAAACTGTTTTTT.

The V and J genes are TRBV28 and TRBJ1-5; D gene unclear. The CDR3 covers 16 residues. Germline V gives CDR1 MDHEN, CDR2 SYDVKM. Trimming stripped 4 bases from V and 12 bases from J, with 25 bases between. CDR3 sequence reads: CASSYPRAEMGTHQHF. Here the CDR3 DNA reads TGTGCCAGCAGTTACCCCCGGGCCGAGATGGGAACTCACCAGCATTTT.